The 8 T cell receptor beta chains listed next were all sequenced from one sample in a study of shared clonotypes between healthy human individuals. Only in-frame clones appear in the TCRdb table, and some are missing; sequencing was by immunoSEQ multiplex PCR. Of hundreds of thousands of clones listed, about 80% are singletons. The sequenced sample was PBMCs. These receptor sequences come from a middle-aged woman in good health. Some clones in this sample may be carry-over from other donors' samples.

This clone was picked up a small number of times. The chain combines TRBV7-2 with TRBJ2-3, with D unresolved. Trimming shortened V by 2 bases and J by 0 bases, and 9 bases separated the two germline ends. CDR3 length: 15 amino acids. From germline, CDR1 is SGHTA and CDR2 FQGNSA. CDR3 nucleotides: TGTGCCAGCAGCTTACTCGTTGCTAGCACAGATACGCAGTATTTT. Translating gives CASSLLVASTDTQYF. The full variable domain, its missing parts supplied by reference TRBV7-2 and TRBJ2-3, is GAGVSQSPSNKVTEKGKDVELRCDPISGHTALYWYRQSLGQGLEFLIYFQGNSAPDKSGLPSDRFSAERTGGSVSTLTIQRTQQEDSAVYLCASSLLVASTDTQYFGPGTRLTVL.

V gene TRBV18 combines with J gene TRBJ2-3; D gene unclear. Germline CDR1 is KGHSH and CDR2 is LQKENI. This CDR3 is 13 amino acids long. V gave up 1 base and J gave up 5 bases, with 7 bases separating them. The CDR3 reads CASSPRDEDTQYF. For the CDR3, the DNA is TGTGCCAGCTCACCACGTGACGAAGATACGCAGTATTTT.

CDR3 nucleotides: TGTGCCAGCTCACCGCCACCCAGGGGTTACACCAACACTGAAGCTTTCTTT. Protein sequence: CASSPPPRGYTNTEAFF. This sequence joins TRBV18 and TRBJ1-1; possible D gene TRBD1, 6 bases. The V and J ends lost 3 bases and 2 bases respectively, with 19 bases between them. This CDR3 has 17 amino acids. CDR1 and CDR2 (germline): KGHSH, LQKENI.

This clone was found a few times. The genes are TRBV9 and TRBJ2-1, with 13 positions matching TRBD2. V trimming: 0 bases; J trimming: 10 bases; junction bases outside the gene matches: 13. The germline V gene encodes CDR1 SGDLS and CDR2 YYNGEE. The CDR3 extends over 18 amino acids. CDR3 amino acids: CASSVAWGRTSGSREQFF. CDR3 coding DNA: TGTGCCAGCAGCGTAGCCTGGGGGAGGACTAGCGGGAGTAGGGAGCAGTTCTTC.

This sequence joins TRBV5-5 and TRBJ2-5; TRBD1 or TRBD2 may be the D gene (5 bases each). Germline V gene sequence: CDR1 SGHKS, CDR2 YYEKEE (reference sequence). Trimming pared 1 base from V and 5 bases from J, leaving 18 bases between. This CDR3 contains 16 residues. CDR3 coding DNA: TGTGCCAGCAGCTTGAACAGGTTCGGGGAGATTGAGACCCAGTACTTC. Translation: CASSLNRFGEIETQYF.

J is TRBJ1-1 and V is TRBV2; D is possibly TRBD1 (6 bases). Trimming cost V 7 bases and J 0 bases, with 9 bases left between them. The germline CDR1 and CDR2 sequences are SNHLY and FYNNEI. This CDR3 has 13 residues. CDR3 protein: CASMDSLNTEAFF. In DNA form, the CDR3 reads TGTGCCAGCATGGACAGTTTGAACACTGAAGCTTTCTTT.

The gene calls are TRBV11-2 and TRBJ2-7; D remains ambiguous. Germline V gives CDR1 SGHAT, CDR2 FQNNGV. This CDR3 has 15 amino acids. V dropped 0 bases and J dropped 2 bases, with 11 bases sitting between them. The CDR3 region has the DNA TGTGCCAGCAGCTTAGATGGGGTGGCAGCCTACGAGCAGTACTTC. The encoded protein is CASSLDGVAAYEQYF. Full variable domain (outside the CDR3, taken from reference TRBV11-2 and TRBJ2-7): EAGVAQSPRYKIIEKRQSVAFWCNPISGHATLYWYQQILGQGPKLLIQFQNNGVVDDSQLPKDRFSAERLKGVDSTLKIQPAKLEDSAVYLCASSLDGVAAYEQYFGPGTRLTVT.

The chain has TRBV7-2 and TRBJ2-7, with 7 positions matching TRBD2. Germline CDR1 SGHTA, CDR2 FQGNSA. The length of the CDR3 is 13 residues. V gave up 5 bases and J gave up 7 bases; unmatched junction bases: 8. The CDR3 sequence is CASSIGTTREQYF. CDR3 sequence (DNA): TGTGCCAGCAGCATTGGGACTACGCGGGAGCAGTACTTC.